The clone carrying this T cell receptor beta chain was seen at least ten times. The target antigen is unknown. Using RNA template, CDR3s of TCR alpha and beta were amplified with iRepertoire arm-PCR. One-step reverse transcription and amplification started from approximately 100-400 ng of tissue mRNA or PBMC total RNA. Each CDR3 protein gets one entry after TCRdb re-called the multiplex PCR reads with MiXCR. The table records some 160,000 distinct CDR3 sequences, under 55% of them present only once. V dropped 6 bases and J dropped 0 bases, with 22 bases sitting between them. The CDR3 consists of 18 residues. Germline V CDR1 and CDR2: MNHEY, SVGEGT. The sample originates from a study of glioma-infiltrating T cells. Broader study findings: Only very few CDR3 sequences appeared in both tissue and blood. Above-expected tissue-blood divergence occurred in all gliomas, most in low-grade ones.

The receptor comes from a human donor with low-grade glioma or glioblastoma, undergoing nonglioma brain surgery, or in good health (not recorded which). The chain is built from TRBV6-2 or TRBV6-3 and TRBJ2-3; maybe TRBD1 (5 bases). The sample consisted of glioma tissue, nonneoplastic brain tissue, or PBMCs (not recorded which). The chain's CDR3 is CASSHYRPRTTSTDTQYF. The CDR3 DNA reads TGTGCCAGCAGCCACTACAGACCCCGGACAACTAGCACAGATACGCAGTATTTT.